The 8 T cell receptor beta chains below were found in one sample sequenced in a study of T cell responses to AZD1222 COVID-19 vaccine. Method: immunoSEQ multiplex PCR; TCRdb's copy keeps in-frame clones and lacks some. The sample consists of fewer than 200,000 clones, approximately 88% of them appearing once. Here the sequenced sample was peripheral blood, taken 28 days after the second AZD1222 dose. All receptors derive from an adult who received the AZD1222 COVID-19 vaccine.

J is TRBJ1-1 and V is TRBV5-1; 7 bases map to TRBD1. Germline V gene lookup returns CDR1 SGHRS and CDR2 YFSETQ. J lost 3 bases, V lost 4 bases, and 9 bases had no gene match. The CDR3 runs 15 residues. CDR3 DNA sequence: TGCGCCAGCAGCCCTAGGAGGGACAGTGACACTGAAGCTTTCTTT. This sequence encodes CASSPRRDSDTEAFF.

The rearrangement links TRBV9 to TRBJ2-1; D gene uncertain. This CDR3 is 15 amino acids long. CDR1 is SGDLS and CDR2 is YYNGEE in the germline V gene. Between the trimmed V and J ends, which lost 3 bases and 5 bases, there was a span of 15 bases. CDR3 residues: CASSEQIGPHNEQFF. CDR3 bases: TGTGCCAGCAGCGAGCAAATCGGCCCCCACAATGAGCAGTTCTTC.

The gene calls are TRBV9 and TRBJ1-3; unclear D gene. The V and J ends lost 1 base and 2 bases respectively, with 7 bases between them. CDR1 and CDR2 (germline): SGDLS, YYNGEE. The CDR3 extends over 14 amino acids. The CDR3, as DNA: TGTGCCAGCAGCGTATACGGGGCTGGAAACACCATATATTTT. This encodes CASSVYGAGNTIYF.

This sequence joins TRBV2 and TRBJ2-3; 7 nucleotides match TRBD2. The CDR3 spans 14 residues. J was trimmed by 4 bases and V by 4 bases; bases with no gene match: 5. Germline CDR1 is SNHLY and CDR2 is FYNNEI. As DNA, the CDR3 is TGTGCCAGCAGTGGGGGGGGAGGCGCAGATACGCAGTATTTT. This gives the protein CASSGGGGADTQYF.

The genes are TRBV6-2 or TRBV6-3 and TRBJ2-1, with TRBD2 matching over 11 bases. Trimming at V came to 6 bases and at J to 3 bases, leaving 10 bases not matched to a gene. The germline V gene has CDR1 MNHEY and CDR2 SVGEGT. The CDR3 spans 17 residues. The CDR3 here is CASSIIRTSGLYNEQFF. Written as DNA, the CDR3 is TGTGCCAGCAGCATAATCCGGACTAGCGGGCTCTACAATGAGCAGTTCTTC.

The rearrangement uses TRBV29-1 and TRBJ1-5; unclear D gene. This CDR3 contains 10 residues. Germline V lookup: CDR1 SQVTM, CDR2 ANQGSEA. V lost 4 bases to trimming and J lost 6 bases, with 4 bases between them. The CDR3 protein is CSVGTQPQHF. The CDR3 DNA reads TGCAGCGTTGGCACTCAGCCCCAGCATTTT. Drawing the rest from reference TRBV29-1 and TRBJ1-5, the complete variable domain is SAVISQKPSRDICQRGTSLTIQCQVDSQVTMMFWYRQQPGQSLTLIATANQGSEATYESGFVIDKFPISRPNLTFSTLTVSNMSPEDSSIYLCSVGTQPQHFGDGTRLSIL.

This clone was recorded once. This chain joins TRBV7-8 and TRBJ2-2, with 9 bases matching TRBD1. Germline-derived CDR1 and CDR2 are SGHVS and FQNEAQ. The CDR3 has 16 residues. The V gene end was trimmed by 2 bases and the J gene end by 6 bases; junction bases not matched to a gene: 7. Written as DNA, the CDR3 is TGTGCCAGCAGCTTAAATGGACAGGGGTCAGCCGGGGAGCTGTTTTTT. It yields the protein CASSLNGQGSAGELFF.

CDR3 coding DNA: TGTGCCAGCAGCTCCCCCCTCCGAGGCCCCTACGAGCAGTACTTC. It codes for CASSSPLRGPYEQYF. V usage is TRBV11-2 and J usage is TRBJ2-7; D not resolved. V lost 4 bases and J lost 2, with 15 bases in between. This CDR3 has 15 amino acids. The germline gives CDR1 SGHAT, CDR2 FQNNGV.